This T cell receptor beta chain was documented in a study of T-cell memory formation after mild COVID-19. TCRdb reprocessed the 5' RACE reads with MiXCR, giving one entry per CDR3 protein. Among hundreds of thousands of distinct CDR3 sequences, about a fifth were seen once, and the ten largest hold around 9.2%. CDR1 is MNHEY, CDR2 SVGEGT, per germline. CDR3 length: 18 amino acids. V gave up 2 bases and J gave up 4 bases, with 21 bases separating them. This clonotype has a handful of counts. The specimen was PBMCs or a T cell subset sorted from them (not recorded which). The chain is built from TRBV6-2 or TRBV6-3 and TRBJ1-5; D is possibly TRBD1 (6 bases). This sequence was found in an adult woman who had mild COVID-19 (a few samples of this study predate the infection). Cell type and time point are not known. CDR3 DNA sequence: TGTGCCAGCAGTTACGGGACACCGGGACTAGGGCCAAATCAGCCCCAGCATTTT. This sequence encodes CASSYGTPGLGPNQPQHF.